The sequence of this T cell receptor (beta chain) was determined in a study of shared clonotypes between healthy human individuals. Study background: The plates for each donor numbered three CD4 naive, three CD4 memory, two CD8 naive and one CD8 memory. Study results and limitations: Despite large depth, rarefaction showed incomplete sorted-subset sequencing.

CDR1 is MDHEN, CDR2 SYDVKM, per germline. The ends lost 1 base at V and 3 bases at J; junction bases unmatched: 9. This CDR3 has 16 residues. With respect to this clone: Its antigen is not known.

The method was immunoSEQ multiplex PCR; TCRdb's version includes in-frame clones alone and lacks a portion of them. Among 2 million to 2.5 million clones, 90% to 95% were seen once, and the ten largest hold 0.39%. The V call is TRBV28, the J call TRBJ2-7, with 7 nucleotides matching TRBD1. The clonotype was recovered from a man in his late teens or twenties in good health. Some clones in this sample may be carry-over from other donors' samples. Material: naive CD4+ T cells from PBMCs. Subset indicated: CD45RA+ positively selected. The DNA of the CDR3 is TGTGCCAGCAGTTTATTGTCGGCAGGGGGTAACTACGAGCAGTACTTC. This codes for CASSLLSAGGNYEQYF.